Each of the 13 T cell receptor beta chains below was sequenced from the same sample in a study of technical replicates of blood from a handful of donors. Clones were sequenced by immunoSEQ multiplex PCR, and TCRdb holds only the in-frame ones, with some missing. The repertoire includes about 100,000 clones, approximately 96% of them detected once, and roughly 0.24% sits in the top ten. Specimen: T cells isolated from PBMCs. The receptor set was obtained from a human donor in good health.

The chain is built from TRBV28 and TRBJ2-1; 9 nucleotides agree with TRBD1. V lost 6 bases, J lost 6 bases, and 9 bases stayed unmatched. In germline, CDR1 is MDHEN, CDR2 SYDVKM. There are 15 residues in the CDR3. CDR3 protein: CASSGGDRVRNEQFF. CDR3 coding DNA: TGTGCCAGCAGCGGAGGGGACAGGGTTCGCAATGAGCAGTTCTTC.

V usage is TRBV4-1 and J usage is TRBJ1-2; 9 nucleotides align to TRBD1. The CDR3 spans 18 residues. V was clipped by 4 bases and J by 3 bases; unmatched bases: 15. Germline CDR1 MGHRA, CDR2 YSYEKL. CDR3 sequence reads: CASSPLGTGQGIDYGYTF. In nucleotides, the CDR3 is TGCGCCAGCAGCCCCCTGGGGACAGGGCAAGGGATAGACTATGGCTACACCTTC.

J is TRBJ2-1 and V is TRBV6-1; D is unclear. V lost 3 bases, J lost 0 bases, and 6 bases lay in between. CDR1 is MNHNS and CDR2 is SASEGT in the germline V gene. This CDR3 comprises 14 residues. In DNA form, the CDR3 reads TGTGCCAGCAGTGACCAATCCTCCTACAATGAGCAGTTCTTC. Protein: CASSDQSSYNEQFF.

The CDR3, as DNA: TGTGCCAGCAGCCCGAATCCTAGCGGGATTGCCGGGGAGCTGTTTTTT. Residues: CASSPNPSGIAGELFF. The rearrangement links TRBV7-8 to TRBJ2-2; TRBD2 aligns across 9 bases. Trimming removed 5 bases from V and 6 bases from J; junction bases left unmatched: 10. CDR3 size: 16 residues. Germline values: CDR1 SGHVS, CDR2 FQNEAQ.

The J gene is TRBJ2-7, the V gene TRBV6-5; a weak D match, TRBD1 (6 bases). Trimming took 2 bases from V and 4 from J, leaving 15 bases between them. The CDR3 consists of 15 residues. Germline V gives CDR1 MNHEY, CDR2 SVGAGI. The CDR3, as DNA: TGTGCCAGCAGTTACCTTACAGGGTCTGGGTACGAGCAGTACTTC. Translating gives CASSYLTGSGYEQYF.

This chain joins TRBV14 and TRBJ2-7, with TRBD1 as a possible D gene (7 bases). V lost 1 base and J 3 bases, leaving 13 bases between the germline ends. The germline V gene has CDR1 SGHDN and CDR2 FVKESK. The CDR3 loop spans 15 amino acids. The CDR3: CASSQGLGTVYEQYF. The DNA for the CDR3 is TGTGCCAGCAGCCAAGGACTAGGGACAGTCTACGAGCAGTACTTC.

This clone was seen a handful of times. V gene TRBV4-1 combines with J gene TRBJ2-2, with 8 bases aligning to TRBD2. This CDR3 is 16 amino acids long. Losses at the gene ends were 3 bases for V and 2 bases for J; bases not matched to a gene: 5. Germline V lookup: CDR1 MGHRA, CDR2 YSYEKL. DNA of the CDR3: TGCGCCAGCAGCCAGAGCGGGGGACTCAACACCGGGGAGCTGTTTTTT. Translation: CASSQSGGLNTGELFF.

This rearrangement joins TRBV12-5 to TRBJ1-3; no clear D gene. V was pared by 0 bases and J by 0 bases, with 18 bases between. The CDR3 is made up of 19 amino acids. Germline CDR1 and CDR2: LGHNT and FRNRAP. CDR3 sequence reads: CASGLVWSSPTGSGNTIYF. Written as DNA, the CDR3 is TGTGCTAGTGGTTTGGTATGGAGCTCCCCTACGGGCTCTGGAAACACCATATATTTT.

CDR3 bases: TGTGCCAGCAGTGAAGCGCTACAGAAGTATTCACCCCTCCACTTT. Its protein product is CASSEALQKYSPLHF. The rearrangement joins TRBV2 to TRBJ1-6; D unresolved. The CDR3 runs 15 residues. The germline gives CDR1 SNHLY, CDR2 FYNNEI. Trimming took 0 bases from V and 8 from J, leaving 11 bases between them.

This sequence joins TRBV4-1 and TRBJ2-5; no clear D gene. The CDR3 has 11 amino acids. Between the trimmed V and J ends, which lost 5 bases and 5 bases, there was a span of 6 bases. Per germline, CDR1 MGHRA and CDR2 YSYEKL. CDR3 nucleotides: TGCGCCAGCAGCTCTCGGGAGACCCAGTACTTC. Translation gives CASSSRETQYF.

V is TRBV19 and J is TRBJ1-5, with D unresolved. CDR3 length equals 15 residues. Germline V gene lookup returns CDR1 LNHDA and CDR2 SQIVND (reference sequence). Trimming took 4 bases from V and 4 from J, leaving 14 bases between them. This CDR3 is CASSKAHRGNQPQHF. For the CDR3, the DNA is TGTGCCAGTAGTAAGGCCCACCGAGGGAATCAGCCCCAGCATTTT.

The chain recombines TRBV7-2 with TRBJ2-7; 10 positions agree with TRBD2. V was pared by 8 bases and J by 5 bases, with 12 bases of the junction left unmatched. In germline, CDR1 is SGHTA, CDR2 FQGNSA. The CDR3 is 15 residues long. This chain's CDR3 is CASFPSGRGAHEQYF. CDR3 coding DNA: TGTGCCAGCTTCCCTAGCGGGAGAGGGGCCCACGAGCAGTACTTC. The entire variable domain, with the rest obtained from reference TRBV7-2 and TRBJ2-7, is as follows: GAGVSQSPSNKVTEKGKDVELRCDPISGHTALYWYRQSLGQGLEFLIYFQGNSAPDKSGLPSDRFSAERTGGSVSTLTIQRTQQEDSAVYLCASFPSGRGAHEQYFGPGTRLTVT.

The rearrangement uses TRBV10-3 and TRBJ1-2; tentatively, D is TRBD1 (6 bases). The germline V gene has CDR1 ENHRY and CDR2 SYGVKD. V was shortened by 6 bases and J by 5 bases, with 19 bases between the two germline ends. The CDR3 consists of 15 residues. The CDR3 sequence: CAIRGGPGTEYGYTF. Written as DNA, the CDR3 is TGTGCCATCAGAGGGGGACCCGGGACGGAGTATGGCTACACCTTC.